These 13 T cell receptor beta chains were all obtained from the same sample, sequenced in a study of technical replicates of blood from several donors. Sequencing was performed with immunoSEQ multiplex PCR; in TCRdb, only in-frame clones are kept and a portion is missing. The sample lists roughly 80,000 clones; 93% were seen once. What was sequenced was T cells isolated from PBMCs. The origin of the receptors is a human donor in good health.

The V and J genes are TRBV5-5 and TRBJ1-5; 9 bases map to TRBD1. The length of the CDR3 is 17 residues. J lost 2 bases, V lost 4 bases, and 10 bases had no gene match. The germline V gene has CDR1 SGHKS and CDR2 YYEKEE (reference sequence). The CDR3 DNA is TGTGCCAGCAGCCCCGGGACAGGGTATGGTGGCAATCAGCCCCAGCATTTT. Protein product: CASSPGTGYGGNQPQHF.

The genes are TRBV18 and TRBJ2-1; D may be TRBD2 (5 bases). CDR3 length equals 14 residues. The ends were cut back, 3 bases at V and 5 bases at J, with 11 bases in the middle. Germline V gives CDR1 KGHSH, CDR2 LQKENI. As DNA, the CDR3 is TGTGCCAGCTCACCCGCTAGCTCTAACAATGAGCAGTTCTTC. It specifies CASSPASSNNEQFF.

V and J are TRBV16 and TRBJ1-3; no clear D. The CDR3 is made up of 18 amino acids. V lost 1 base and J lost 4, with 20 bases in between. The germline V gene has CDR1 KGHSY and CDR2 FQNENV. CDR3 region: CASSQFGAGILAGNTIYF. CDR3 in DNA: TGTGCCAGCAGCCAATTTGGTGCGGGGATCTTAGCCGGAAACACCATATATTTT.

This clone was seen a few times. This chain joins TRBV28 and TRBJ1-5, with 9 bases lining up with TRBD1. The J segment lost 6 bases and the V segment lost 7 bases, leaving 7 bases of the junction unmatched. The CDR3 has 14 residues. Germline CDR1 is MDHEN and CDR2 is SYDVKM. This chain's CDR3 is CASTPGQGLQPQHF. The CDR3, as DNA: TGTGCCAGCACCCCGGGACAGGGACTTCAGCCCCAGCATTTT. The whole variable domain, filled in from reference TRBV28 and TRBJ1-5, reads DVKVTQSSRYLVKRTGEKVFLECVQDMDHENMFWYRQDPGLGLRLIYFSYDVKMKEKGDIPEGYSVSREKKERFSLILESASTNQTSMYLCASTPGQGLQPQHFGDGTRLSIL.

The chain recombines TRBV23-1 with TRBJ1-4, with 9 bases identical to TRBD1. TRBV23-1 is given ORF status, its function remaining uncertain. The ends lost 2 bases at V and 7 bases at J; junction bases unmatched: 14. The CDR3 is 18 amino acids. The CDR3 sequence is CASSQPGQGMRCAEKLFF. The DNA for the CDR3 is TGCGCCAGCAGTCAACCAGGACAGGGGATGAGGTGTGCTGAAAAACTGTTTTTT.

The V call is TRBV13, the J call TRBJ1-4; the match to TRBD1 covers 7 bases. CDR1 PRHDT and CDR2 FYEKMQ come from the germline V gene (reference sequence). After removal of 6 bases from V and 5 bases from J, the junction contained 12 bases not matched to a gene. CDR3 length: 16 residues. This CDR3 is CASSYTGTEQNEKLFF. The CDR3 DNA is TGTGCCAGCAGTTATACGGGGACAGAACAAAATGAAAAACTGTTTTTT.

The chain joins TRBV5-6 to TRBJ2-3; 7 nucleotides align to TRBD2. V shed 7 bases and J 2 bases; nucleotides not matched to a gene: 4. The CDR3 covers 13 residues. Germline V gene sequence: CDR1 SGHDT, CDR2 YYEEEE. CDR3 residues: CASVRGNTDTQYF. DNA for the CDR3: TGTGCCAGCGTGCGGGGGAACACAGATACGCAGTATTTT.

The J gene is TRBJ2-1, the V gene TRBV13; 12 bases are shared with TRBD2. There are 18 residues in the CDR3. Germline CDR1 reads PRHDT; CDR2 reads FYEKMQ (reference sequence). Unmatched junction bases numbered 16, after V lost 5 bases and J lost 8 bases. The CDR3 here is CASSPLPSGRDVSHEQFF. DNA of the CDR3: TGTGCCAGCAGCCCCCTACCTAGCGGGAGGGATGTTTCCCATGAGCAGTTCTTC.

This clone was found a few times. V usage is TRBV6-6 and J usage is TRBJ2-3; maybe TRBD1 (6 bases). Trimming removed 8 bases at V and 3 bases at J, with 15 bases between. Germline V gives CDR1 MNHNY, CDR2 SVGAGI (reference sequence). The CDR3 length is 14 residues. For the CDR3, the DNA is TGTGCCAGCCTCCGGGACATGGGTACAGATACGCAGTATTTT. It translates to CASLRDMGTDTQYF.

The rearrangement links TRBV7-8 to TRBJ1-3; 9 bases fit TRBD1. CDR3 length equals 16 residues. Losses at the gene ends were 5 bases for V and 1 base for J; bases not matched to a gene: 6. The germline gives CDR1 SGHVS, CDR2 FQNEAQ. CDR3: CASSAYRGQSGNTIYF. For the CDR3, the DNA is TGTGCCAGCAGCGCTTACAGGGGGCAGTCTGGAAACACCATATATTTT.

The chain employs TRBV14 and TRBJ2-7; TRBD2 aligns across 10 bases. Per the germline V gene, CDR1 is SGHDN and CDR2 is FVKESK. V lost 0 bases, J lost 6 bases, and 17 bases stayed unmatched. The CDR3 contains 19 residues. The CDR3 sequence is CASSQDWGLAGALGLEQYF. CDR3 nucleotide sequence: TGTGCCAGCAGCCAAGATTGGGGTCTAGCGGGAGCTCTCGGGCTCGAGCAGTACTTC.

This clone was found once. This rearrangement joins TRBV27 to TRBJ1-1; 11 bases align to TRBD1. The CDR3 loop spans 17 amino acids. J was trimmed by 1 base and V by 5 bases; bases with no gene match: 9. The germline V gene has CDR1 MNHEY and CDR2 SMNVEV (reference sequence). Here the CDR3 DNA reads TGTGCCAGCAGTCGACTAGGGACAGGGGGGGAGAACACTGAAGCTTTCTTT. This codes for CASSRLGTGGENTEAFF.

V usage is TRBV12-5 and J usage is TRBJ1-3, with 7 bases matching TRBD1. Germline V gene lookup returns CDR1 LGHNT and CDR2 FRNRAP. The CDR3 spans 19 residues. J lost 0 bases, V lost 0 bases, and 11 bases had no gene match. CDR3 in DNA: TGTGCTAGTGGTTTGGTAGTGGGACAGCAAGGTTCCTCTGGAAACACCATATATTTT. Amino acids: CASGLVVGQQGSSGNTIYF.